These 5 T cell receptor beta chains share one sample of origin, sequenced in a study of blood T cell repertoires in COVID-19. Measured with immunoSEQ multiplex PCR; TCRdb has only the in-frame clones, and not every one. The sample has about 210,000 clones; about 91% are singletons. The sample taken for sequencing was peripheral blood. The receptors here all came from a man under 40 with acute or convalescent COVID-19.

The chain recombines TRBV6-5 with TRBJ1-1, with TRBD1 as a possible D gene (5 bases). V was pared by 7 bases and J by 4 bases, with 16 bases between. Germline V gives CDR1 MNHEY, CDR2 SVGAGI. The CDR3 runs 14 residues. The CDR3 loop reads CASTWGGSSTEAFF. The CDR3 coding sequence is TGTGCCAGCACCTGGGGGGGGTCGAGCACTGAAGCTTTCTTT.

This CDR3 is CATRPEIAGARNEQFF. The CDR3 DNA reads as TGTGCCACCAGACCAGAAATAGCGGGAGCTCGTAATGAGCAGTTCTTC. The J gene is TRBJ2-1, the V gene TRBV6-6; 9 nucleotides match TRBD2. J gave up 7 bases and V 10 bases, and 17 bases lay outside the gene matches. Per germline, CDR1 MNHNY and CDR2 SVGAGI (reference sequence). CDR3 size: 16 residues.

This clone was picked up a small number of times. The V call is TRBV6-1, the J call TRBJ1-5; D might be TRBD1 (6 bases). Looked up from germline, CDR1 is MNHNS and CDR2 is SASEGT. Between the trimmed V and J ends, which lost 2 bases and 8 bases, there was a span of 13 bases. The CDR3 extends over 14 amino acids. CDR3: CASSEYRVQEPQHF. Here the CDR3 DNA reads TGTGCCAGCAGTGAATACAGGGTCCAGGAGCCCCAGCATTTT.

The chain uses TRBV4-1 and TRBJ1-6; 10 bases agree with TRBD1. CDR1 is MGHRA and CDR2 is YSYEKL in the germline V gene. Germline trimming cut 4 bases from V and 8 bases from J; bases unmatched to any gene: 11. This CDR3 has 17 residues. The DNA of the CDR3 is TGCGCCAGCAGCCTCACCCCGGGACAGGGGAGGTATTCACCCCTCCACTTT. Encoded protein: CASSLTPGQGRYSPLHF.

This clone occurred once. V gene TRBV5-1 combines with J gene TRBJ1-4; a possible D gene is TRBD1 (5 bases). Trimming pared 2 bases from V and 7 bases from J, leaving 12 bases between. Germline lookup yields CDR1 SGHRS and CDR2 YFSETQ. The CDR3 has 14 residues. This CDR3 reads CASSFQGMGEKLFF. CDR3 bases: TGCGCCAGCAGCTTCCAGGGCATGGGTGAAAAACTGTTTTTT.